The 19 T cell receptor beta chains given below trace back to one sample, sequenced in a study of cytomegalovirus exposure and HLA in healthy donors. The PCR contained 60 Vbeta and 13 Jbeta primers. The repertoire was sequenced with immunoSEQ multiplex PCR; TCRdb's copy has only in-frame clones and lacks some. The data contain about 160,000 clones, approximately 83% of them singletons. Source material: PBMCs. The source is a woman in her late teens or twenties in good health and CMV-seronegative.

This chain joins TRBV30 and TRBJ1-1; no clear D. The CDR3 runs 15 residues. Germline V CDR1 and CDR2: GTSNPN, SVGIG (reference sequence). Trimming stripped 4 bases from V and 2 bases from J, with 17 bases between. The CDR3 nucleotides are TGTGCCTGGATAGTTAGTGTCACCTTAAACACTGAAGCTTTCTTT. This translates into CAWIVSVTLNTEAFF.

The chain uses TRBV13 and TRBJ2-1; 14 bases line up with TRBD2. Unmatched junction bases numbered 6, after V lost 0 bases and J lost 14 bases. This CDR3 comprises 15 residues. CDR1 and CDR2 from the germline V gene are PRHDT and FYEKMQ (reference sequence). CDR3 bases: TGTGCCAGCAGCTTAGGGACTAGCGGGGGGGGCTGGGAGTTCTTC. Encoded protein: CASSLGTSGGGWEFF.

In this sample, this clone turned up a few times. This chain uses TRBV5-8 with TRBJ2-3, with 8 bases lining up with TRBD2. CDR3 length: 13 residues. Germline values: CDR1 SGHTS, CDR2 YDEGEE. The V and J ends lost 5 bases and 8 bases, in that order; junction bases with no gene match: 7. The CDR3: CASSNSGGGTQYF. CDR3 nucleotides: TGTGCCAGCAGTAACAGCGGGGGTGGTACGCAGTATTTT.

CDR3 residues: CASSLKSDSGNTIYF. CDR3 nucleotide sequence: TGCGCCAGCAGCTTGAAGAGCGACTCTGGAAACACCATATATTTT. V is TRBV5-1 and J is TRBJ1-3; D uncertain. The germline V and J ends were trimmed by 1 base and 0 bases, with 8 bases remaining between them. CDR1 and CDR2 (germline): SGHRS, YFSETQ. The CDR3 contains 15 residues. Based on the CDR3 plus reference TRBV5-1 and TRBJ1-3, the full variable domain is KAGVTQTPRYLIKTRGQQVTLSCSPISGHRSVSWYQQTPGQGLQFLFEYFSETQRNKGNFPGRFSGRQFSNSRSEMNVSTLELGDSALYLCASSLKSDSGNTIYFGEGSWLTVV.

J is TRBJ2-7 and V is TRBV13, with D maybe TRBD1 (8 bases). CDR3 length: 15 amino acids. Trimming pared 5 bases from V and 6 bases from J, leaving 20 bases between. Germline CDR1 is PRHDT and CDR2 is FYEKMQ (reference sequence). CDR3 residues: CASSTHGTGLVEQYF. The CDR3 DNA sequence: TGTGCCAGCAGCACCCATGGGACAGGACTAGTCGAGCAGTACTTC.

V gene TRBV9 combines with J gene TRBJ2-3; TRBD2 matches at 12 bases. The CDR3 has 17 amino acids. With V trimmed by 3 bases and J by 1 base, 6 bases remained unmatched. The V gene's germline CDR1 is SGDLS and CDR2 YYNGEE. CDR3 loop: CASSALLAGGRTDTQYF. The CDR3 DNA follows: TGTGCCAGCAGCGCCCTCCTAGCGGGGGGGCGCACAGATACGCAGTATTTT.

V gene TRBV6-1 combines with J gene TRBJ2-4; 12 nucleotides line up with TRBD2. V gave up 4 bases and J gave up 2 bases; unmatched junction bases: 15. CDR3 length: 20 residues. The germline CDR1 and CDR2 sequences are MNHNS and SASEGT. The CDR3 nucleotides are TGTGCCAGCAGTGGCTTTCTAGTGGCTAGCGGGGGGGTGTCCAAAAACATTCAGTACTTC. Its translation is CASSGFLVASGGVSKNIQYF.

The genes are TRBV28 and TRBJ1-1, with TRBD1 as a possible D gene (6 bases). There are 15 residues in the CDR3. The germline V gene has CDR1 MDHEN and CDR2 SYDVKM. The ends were cut back, 4 bases at V and 0 bases at J, with 12 bases in the middle. The CDR3 DNA follows: TGTGCCAGCAGTTCCGGGGACATCGTGAACACTGAAGCTTTCTTT. It is translated as CASSSGDIVNTEAFF.

The rearrangement uses TRBV9 and TRBJ2-7, with 7 bases fitting TRBD2. There are 12 residues in the CDR3. The ends lost 4 bases at V and 13 bases at J; junction bases unmatched: 11. CDR1 and CDR2 (germline): SGDLS, YYNGEE. The CDR3 DNA reads as TGTGCCAGCAGCCCAGACGGGGGGAGTCTATACTTC. Translation: CASSPDGGSLYF.

The chain employs TRBV2 and TRBJ2-1; 10 bases fit TRBD2. Germline V CDR1 and CDR2: SNHLY, FYNNEI. Trimming at V came to 6 bases and at J to 5 bases, leaving 7 bases not matched to a gene. The CDR3 spans 15 residues. In DNA form, the CDR3 reads TGTGCCAGCAGCGATAGCGGGGGGCCTAACAATGAGCAGTTCTTC. Its translation is CASSDSGGPNNEQFF.

The gene calls are TRBV5-6 and TRBJ2-7, with 7 nucleotides matching TRBD2. This CDR3 has 14 amino acids. V lost 8 bases and J lost 3; bases outside the gene matches: 11. CDR1 and CDR2 (germline): SGHDT, YYEEEE. This CDR3 reads CASSRERGGYEQYF. CDR3 DNA sequence: TGTGCCAGTTCCCGTGAGCGGGGAGGCTACGAGCAGTACTTC.

The V and J genes are TRBV6-4 and TRBJ2-1; D remains ambiguous. The CDR3 totals 14 residues. The germline gives CDR1 MRHNA, CDR2 SNTAGT. Between the trimmed V and J ends, which lost 0 bases and 9 bases, there was a span of 12 bases. The DNA for the CDR3 is TGTGCCAGCAGTGACTCGAATTCCGGTAGTGAGCAGTTCTTC. Translated, it gives CASSDSNSGSEQFF.

This chain joins TRBV11-2 and TRBJ1-1; D is possibly TRBD1 (6 bases). The CDR3 loop spans 17 amino acids. CDR1 is SGHAT, CDR2 FQNNGV, per germline. Between the trimmed V and J ends, which lost 3 bases and 6 bases, there was a span of 23 bases. This chain's CDR3 is CASSFLDLTGSFPEAFF. The CDR3 DNA is TGTGCCAGCAGCTTCCTCGACCTTACAGGGAGTTTCCCTGAAGCTTTCTTT.

In its sample, this clone was seen once. V gene TRBV10-1 combines with J gene TRBJ2-2; D is unresolved. CDR1 is WNHNN, CDR2 SYGVQD, per germline (reference sequence). This CDR3 has 14 amino acids. V gave up 9 bases and J gave up 0 bases, with 11 bases separating them. CDR3 in DNA: TGCGCCAGTAATGGCAGAACGAACACCGGGGAGCTGTTTTTT. Protein: CASNGRTNTGELFF.

The table lists this clone with a few counts. The chain couples TRBV6-5 to TRBJ1-4, with D perhaps TRBD1 (6 bases). The CDR3 runs 13 residues. Germline V gives CDR1 MNHEY, CDR2 SVGAGI. The V and J ends lost 6 bases and 7 bases respectively, with 12 bases between them. The CDR3, as DNA: TGTGCCAGCAGGGGGGCGCAGGGTGAAAAACTGTTTTTT. It translates to CASRGAQGEKLFF.

CDR3 protein: CASSILAGGGQFF. CDR3 nucleotide sequence: TGTGCCAGTAGTATCCTCGCAGGGGGCGGGCAGTTCTTC. The J gene is TRBJ2-1, the V gene TRBV19; 8 bases agree with TRBD1. CDR1 and CDR2 (germline): LNHDA, SQIVND (reference sequence). This CDR3 is built from 13 residues. The junction had 7 bases not matched to a gene; V was cut back by 3 bases and J by 12 bases.

V gene TRBV7-8 combines with J gene TRBJ1-1; D is perhaps TRBD1 (5 bases). V was trimmed by 2 bases and J by 1 base, leaving 17 bases between them. Germline-derived CDR1 and CDR2 are SGHVS and FQNEAQ. The CDR3 covers 17 residues. In nucleotides, the CDR3 is TGTGCCAGCAGCTTAAGGGGCAGAGCTAAAGGGAACACTGAAGCTTTCTTT. Its translation is CASSLRGRAKGNTEAFF.

The genes are TRBV10-1 and TRBJ1-1, with D unclear. The CDR3 runs to 13 residues. V lost 10 bases to trimming and J lost 1 base, with 13 bases between them. Looked up from germline, CDR1 is WNHNN and CDR2 is SYGVQD (reference sequence). The CDR3 region is CATRERRNTEAFF. For the CDR3, the DNA is TGCGCCACCCGGGAGCGGAGGAACACTGAAGCTTTCTTT.

The chain uses TRBV18 and TRBJ1-1, with D maybe TRBD1 (6 bases). The V and J ends lost 2 bases and 1 base respectively, with 14 bases between them. The CDR3 has 16 residues. CDR1 and CDR2 (germline): KGHSH, LQKENI. This CDR3 reads CASSPTQTGPNTEAFF. DNA for the CDR3: TGTGCCAGCTCACCAACTCAGACAGGCCCGAACACTGAAGCTTTCTTT.